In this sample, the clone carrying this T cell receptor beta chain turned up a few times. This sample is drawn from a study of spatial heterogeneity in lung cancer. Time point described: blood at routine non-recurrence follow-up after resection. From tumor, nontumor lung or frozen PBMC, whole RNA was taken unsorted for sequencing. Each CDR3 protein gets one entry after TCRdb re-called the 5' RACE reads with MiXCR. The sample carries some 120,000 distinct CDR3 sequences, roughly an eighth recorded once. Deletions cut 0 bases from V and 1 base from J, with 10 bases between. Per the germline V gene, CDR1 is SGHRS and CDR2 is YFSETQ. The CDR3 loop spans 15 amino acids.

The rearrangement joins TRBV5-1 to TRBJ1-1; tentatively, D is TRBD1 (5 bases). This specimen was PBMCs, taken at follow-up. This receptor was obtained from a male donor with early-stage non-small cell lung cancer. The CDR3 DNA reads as TGCGCCAGCAGCTTGGCGGAAGGACAGAACACTGAAGCTTTCTTT. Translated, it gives CASSLAEGQNTEAFF. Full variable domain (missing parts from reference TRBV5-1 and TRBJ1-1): KAGVTQTPRYLIKTRGQQVTLSCSPISGHRSVSWYQQTPGQGLQFLFEYFSETQRNKGNFPGRFSGRQFSNSRSEMNVSTLELGDSALYLCASSLAEGQNTEAFFGQGTRLTVV.